This T cell receptor beta chain was sequenced during a study of T cells and copy number aberrations in small-cell lung cancer. Notes on the study in general: Tumors showed lower T-cell density, richness and clonality than adjacent lung, though density did not differ significantly. Tumors with more copy number aberrations had lower T-cell density, richness, clonality.

Germline V CDR1 and CDR2: SGHDT, YYEEEE. CDR3 size: 14 residues. The V end was cut by 4 bases, the J end by 0 bases, with 10 bases between. Remarks on this clone: Its antigen is currently unknown.

The protocol was immunoSEQ multiplex PCR, while the TCRdb copy is restricted to in-frame clones and leaves out a portion. This table holds around 6,500 clones, 60% to 80% found once. The receptor was derived from a man aged 50-59 years with small cell lung cancer. Sequenced material: tumor tissue. V and J are TRBV5-6 and TRBJ2-5; D gene unclear. The CDR3 DNA is TGTGCCAGCAGCCCATCCTATGACCAAGAGACCCAGTACTTC. Protein sequence: CASSPSYDQETQYF.